The sequence of this T cell receptor beta chain was determined in a study of blood T cell repertoires in COVID-19. Original analysis: How many nucleated cells were present was estimated from reference gene primer amplification. Sequenced by immunoSEQ multiplex PCR; TCRdb stores in-frame clones only, minus some. Clone size and V and J calls were adopted from that table, with D and trimming inferred from the DNA. The sample has more than 120,000 clones; over 75% are singletons. Residents of around 24 US areas, aged about 18 to 89 years, made up the participants. Cohort assignment relied on participant-reported clinical history. Trimming removed 4 bases from V and 0 bases from J; junction bases left unmatched: 9. This CDR3 has 20 residues. Germline loops: CDR1 LGHNA, CDR2 YSLEER.

The source of this sequence is a man between 45 and 60 years old in a cohort exposed to, infected with or recovered from COVID-19 (not recorded which). This chain links TRBV4-3 with TRBJ2-1; TRBD2 agrees at 16 bases. The specimen sequenced was PBMCs or T cells enriched from blood (not recorded which). CDR3 protein: CASSPKTGLAGGSSYNEQFF. For the CDR3, the DNA is TGCGCCAGCAGCCCCAAAACGGGACTAGCGGGGGGGAGCTCCTACAATGAGCAGTTCTTC.